One and the same sample provided the 11 T cell receptor beta chains below, sequenced in a study of T cell repertoires in ileal Crohn's disease. Clones were read by immunoSEQ multiplex PCR, and TCRdb kept only the in-frame ones, dropping some. The table includes some 15,000 clones, under 95% detected once. Sequenced: ileal tissue. The source is an adult with Crohn's disease.

The J gene is TRBJ2-7, the V gene TRBV29-1, with TRBD2 matching over 11 bases. CDR3 length: 16 residues. CDR1 is SQVTM, CDR2 ANQGSEA, per germline. The J segment lost 0 bases and the V segment lost 5 bases, leaving 9 bases of the junction unmatched. Here the CDR3 reads CSVFTSGGPSSYEQYF. The CDR3 nucleotides read TGCAGCGTTTTTACTAGCGGGGGCCCAAGCTCCTACGAGCAGTACTTC.

This chain links TRBV2 with TRBJ2-2; a weak D match, TRBD1 (6 bases). The CDR3 spans 16 residues. The ends were cut back, 3 bases at V and 5 bases at J, with 16 bases in the middle. Germline V CDR1 and CDR2: SNHLY, FYNNEI. The CDR3, as DNA: TGTGCCAGCAGTGAGCTGGGGGCGATCACAACCGGGGAGCTGTTTTTT. Amino acid sequence: CASSELGAITTGELFF.

The chain couples TRBV19 to TRBJ1-5; possible D gene TRBD1, 6 bases. CDR3 length: 15 amino acids. V dropped 6 bases and J dropped 1 base, with 13 bases sitting between them. Germline V gene lookup returns CDR1 LNHDA and CDR2 SQIVND (reference sequence). CDR3 coding DNA: TGTGCCAGTAGAGGTCAGGGGATGAGCAATCAGCCCCAGCATTTT. Translating gives CASRGQGMSNQPQHF.

The chain joins TRBV25-1 to TRBJ1-2, with D tentatively TRBD1 (6 bases). Deletions cut 6 bases from V and 7 bases from J, with 15 bases between. Germline values: CDR1 MGHDK, CDR2 SYGVNS. There are 13 residues in the CDR3. CDR3 nucleotide sequence: TGTGCCAGCAGCAACAGGGTACTAGGTGGCTACACCTTC. This codes for CASSNRVLGGYTF.

The V and J genes are TRBV6-5 and TRBJ1-2; D might be TRBD1 (6 bases). Germline CDR1 MNHEY, CDR2 SVGAGI. This CDR3 is 14 amino acids long. V was pared by 0 bases and J by 4 bases, with 9 bases between. The CDR3 sequence is CASSYSNRAYGYTF. In DNA form, the CDR3 reads TGTGCCAGCAGTTACTCTAACAGGGCCTATGGCTACACCTTC.

This clone has just one count. This chain uses TRBV7-9 with TRBJ2-2, with D unresolved. CDR1 and CDR2 from the germline V gene are SEHNR and FQNEAQ (reference sequence). CDR3 size: 12 residues. With 5 bases removed from V and 3 bases from J, the gap between germline ends came to 4 bases. CDR3 sequence (DNA): TGTGCCAGCAGCCCGTACACCGGGGAGCTGTTTTTT. As protein: CASSPYTGELFF.

This chain uses TRBV5-5 with TRBJ2-7; D perhaps matches TRBD2 (5 bases). Germline-derived CDR1 and CDR2 are SGHKS and YYEKEE (reference sequence). There are 12 residues in the CDR3. The ends were cut back, 3 bases at V and 3 bases at J, with 7 bases in the middle. In DNA, the CDR3 is TGTGCCAGCAGCTCCGGACTCTACGAGCAGTACTTC. Protein product: CASSSGLYEQYF.

The chain carries TRBV19 and TRBJ2-3; maybe TRBD1 (6 bases). Trimming took 6 bases from V and 2 from J, leaving 12 bases between them. This CDR3 has 14 amino acids. The V gene's germline CDR1 is LNHDA and CDR2 SQIVND (reference sequence). CDR3 sequence: CASRYRVYTDTQYF. In nucleotides, the CDR3 is TGTGCCAGTAGGTACAGGGTCTACACAGATACGCAGTATTTT.

The chain has TRBV6-1 and TRBJ1-2, with D perhaps matching TRBD1 (6 bases). Germline lookup yields CDR1 MNHNS and CDR2 SASEGT. This CDR3 contains 15 residues. Trimming cost V 6 bases and J 4 bases, with 18 bases left between them. The CDR3 sequence is CASRRRGAIFYGYTF. CDR3 nucleotide sequence: TGTGCCAGCAGGAGGCGGGGGGCCATCTTCTATGGCTACACCTTC.

V is TRBV5-6 and J is TRBJ1-2; 7 bases agree with TRBD1. The V segment lost 2 bases and the J segment 8 bases; nucleotides outside the gene matches: 0. CDR1 is SGHDT and CDR2 is YYEEEE in the germline V gene. CDR3 length equals 11 residues. CDR3 DNA: TGTGCCAGCAGCTTAGGGGGCGGCTACACCTTC. Encoded protein: CASSLGGGYTF.

The chain's CDR3 is CSPPAGKGYNEQFF. The CDR3 nucleotides read TGCAGCCCACCCGCAGGGAAAGGCTACAATGAGCAGTTCTTC. The V gene is TRBV29-1, the J gene TRBJ2-1; possible D gene TRBD1, 5 bases. Trimming took off 8 bases at V and 3 bases at J, with 17 bases between the two ends. The CDR3 length is 14 residues. From germline, CDR1 is SQVTM and CDR2 ANQGSEA.